What follows are 3 T cell receptor beta chains derived from one specimen sequenced in a study of T-cell reconstitution after alpha-beta-depleted transplantation in children. Unique molecular identifiers were incorporated when the TCRbeta library was constructed. TCRdb called the PCR reads again in MiXCR, with one record for every CDR3 protein. The repertoire holds approximately 500,000 distinct CDR3 sequences, roughly a tenth seen once, with 2% to 2.5% in the top ten. This sample comprised PBMCs, obtained before TCRalphabeta/CD19-depleted stem cell transplant. The receptors originated from a child aged 2 to 15 with inherited bone marrow failure, due to receive a stem cell transplant.

The chain is built from TRBV19 and TRBJ1-2; D might be TRBD1 (5 bases). Trimming removed 7 bases at V and 6 bases at J, with 12 bases between. The germline V gene encodes CDR1 LNHDA and CDR2 SQIVND (reference sequence). The CDR3 has 12 residues. The CDR3 region has the DNA TGTGCCAGTATGTTGCCAGGGAATGGCTACACCTTC. The encoded protein is CASMLPGNGYTF.

This clonotype was seen many times. The chain is built from TRBV4-2 and TRBJ2-7, with no clear D. The germline V and J ends were trimmed by 0 bases and 6 bases, with 3 bases remaining between them. The germline V gene encodes CDR1 LGHNA and CDR2 YNFKEQ. CDR3 length: 11 amino acids. The chain's CDR3 is CASSQEREQYF. Here the CDR3 DNA reads TGTGCCAGCAGCCAAGAACGCGAGCAGTACTTC.

This clonotype appeared many times. The chain joins TRBV12-3 or TRBV12-4 to TRBJ2-1; 10 nucleotides match TRBD2. This CDR3 spans 14 amino acids. Losses at the gene ends were 3 bases for V and 9 bases for J; bases not matched to a gene: 5. The CDR3 DNA follows: TGTGCCAGCAGTTTTGATATAGCGGGAGGTGAGCAGTTCTTC. This encodes CASSFDIAGGEQFF.